Listed below are T cell receptor beta chains from one sample, sequenced in a study of cytomegalovirus exposure and HLA in healthy donors. TCRdb keeps only in-frame clones here, not all; method: immunoSEQ multiplex PCR. This repertoire shows fewer than 150,000 clones, about 78% found once; its top ten account for approximately 7%. The sequencing input was PBMCs. These receptors were obtained from a man aged 40-50 years in good health and CMV-seropositive. Both conserved end residues are part of each CDR3.

TRBV7-9	CASARPGQGTDTQYF
TRBV6-4	CASSATIQETQYF
TRBV9	CASSTSGQGTDTQYF
TRBV4-3	CASSQGGSSTDTQYF
TRBV7-9	CASSLVSGVNTGELFF
TRBV5-4	CASSLDSYGVGYTF
TRBV5-4	CASSLGPGLTNTEAFF
TRBV9	CASSVQGQGYNEQFF
TRBV5-1	CASSLVARGSLYEQYF
TRBV6-4	CASRGGPYNEQFF
TRBV4-3	CASSQGSGLAGLRDEQFF
TRBV15	CATSRVGTGARRGTQYF
TRBV18	CASSLDTYQPQHF
TRBV5-6	CASSFWSLAGLSYEQYF
TRBV5-1	CASRTGQSSNGYTF
TRBV6-5	CASRAGTEETQYF
TRBV2	CASSRPPGGTNTGELFF
TRBV7-6	CASSQGTGESPLHF
TRBV27	CASSTGNNEQFF
TRBV28	CGHGTGRRANVLTF
TRBV14	CASSQERGSAVGLGEQFF
TRBV28	CASSSRYGYTF
TRBV28	CASSSFRGGNTEAFF
TRBV7-8	CASSLKSGHLPYEQYF
TRBV28	CASTLRTGSYTF
TRBV7-2	CASSSLGQVLNTEAFF
TRBV6-6	CASSYWQGAGELFF
TRBV12-5	CASGLFLSGRGNNEQFF
TRBV30	CAWRAPGAQGVIQPQHF